This T cell receptor (beta chain) was observed in a study of cytomegalovirus exposure and HLA in healthy donors. Primers for the PCR totalled 60 Vbeta and 13 Jbeta. The table came from immunoSEQ multiplex PCR; TCRdb's copy has only in-frame clones and leaves some out. The table has about 180,000 clones, over 70% seen once. Germline-derived CDR1 and CDR2 are SGHRS and YFSETQ. Trimming cost V 4 bases and J 5 bases; bases outside gene matches: 5. The CDR3 contains 14 residues. This sequence was found in a boy younger than 10 in good health and CMV-seronegative. Sequences were obtained from PBMCs. This rearrangement joins TRBV5-1 to TRBJ2-2; 7 bases map to TRBD1. The CDR3 DNA is TGCGCCAGCAGCCAAAACAGGGGTACCGGGGAGCTGTTTTTT. Residues: CASSQNRGTGELFF.